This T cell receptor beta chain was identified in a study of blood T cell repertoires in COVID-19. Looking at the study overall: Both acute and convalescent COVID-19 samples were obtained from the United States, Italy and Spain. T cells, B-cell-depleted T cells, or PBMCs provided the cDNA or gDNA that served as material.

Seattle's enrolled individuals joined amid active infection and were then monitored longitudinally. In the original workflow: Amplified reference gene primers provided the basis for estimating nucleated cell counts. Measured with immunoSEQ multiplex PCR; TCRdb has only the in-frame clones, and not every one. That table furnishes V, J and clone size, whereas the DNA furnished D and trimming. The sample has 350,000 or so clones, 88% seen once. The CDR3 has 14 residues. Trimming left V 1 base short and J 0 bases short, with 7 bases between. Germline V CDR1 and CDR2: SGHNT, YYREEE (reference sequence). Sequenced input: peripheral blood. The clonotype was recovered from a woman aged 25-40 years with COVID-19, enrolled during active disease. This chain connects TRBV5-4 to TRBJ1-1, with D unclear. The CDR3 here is CASSLWLVNTEAFF. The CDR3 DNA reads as TGTGCCAGCAGCTTGTGGCTGGTGAACACTGAAGCTTTCTTT.